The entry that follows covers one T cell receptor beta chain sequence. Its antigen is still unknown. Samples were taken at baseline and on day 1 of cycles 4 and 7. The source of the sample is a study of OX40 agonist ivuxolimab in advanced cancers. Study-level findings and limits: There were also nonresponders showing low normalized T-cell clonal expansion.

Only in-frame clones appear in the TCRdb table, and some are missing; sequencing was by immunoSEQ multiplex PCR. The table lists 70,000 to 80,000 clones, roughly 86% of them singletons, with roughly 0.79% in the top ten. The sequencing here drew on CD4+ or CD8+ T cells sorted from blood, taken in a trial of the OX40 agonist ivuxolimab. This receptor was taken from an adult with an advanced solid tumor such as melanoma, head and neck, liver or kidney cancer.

This CDR3 is CASSLGGAGSSYEQYF. The CDR3 DNA sequence: TGCGCCAGCAGCTTGGGCGGCGCGGGATCCTCCTACGAGCAGTACTTC. V gene TRBV5-1 combines with J gene TRBJ2-7, with D possibly TRBD2 on 6 matching bases. The CDR3 loop spans 16 amino acids. The V and J ends lost 0 bases and 0 bases respectively, with 13 bases between them. Germline-derived CDR1 and CDR2 are SGHRS and YFSETQ.